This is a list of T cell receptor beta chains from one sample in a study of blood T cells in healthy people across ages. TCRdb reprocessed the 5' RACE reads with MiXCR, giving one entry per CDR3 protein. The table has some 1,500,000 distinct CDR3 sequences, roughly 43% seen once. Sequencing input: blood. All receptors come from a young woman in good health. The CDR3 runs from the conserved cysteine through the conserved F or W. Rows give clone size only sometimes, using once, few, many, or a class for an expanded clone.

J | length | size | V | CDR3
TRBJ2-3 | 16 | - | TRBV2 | CASIPDSGRFADTQYF
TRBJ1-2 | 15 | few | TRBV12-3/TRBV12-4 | CASSPPASGNYGYTF
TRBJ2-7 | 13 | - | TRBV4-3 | CASSLDLNYEQYF
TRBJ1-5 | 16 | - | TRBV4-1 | CASSLEGRAFNQPQHF
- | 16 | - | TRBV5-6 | CASSPRGGHNQETQYF
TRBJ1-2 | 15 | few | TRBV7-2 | CASSLEGPSNYGYTF
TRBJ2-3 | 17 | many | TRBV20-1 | CSARDVASGSSTDTQYF
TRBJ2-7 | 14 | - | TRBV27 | CASKREGRSYEQYF
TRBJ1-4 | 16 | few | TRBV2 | CASSEGFQGDNEKLFF
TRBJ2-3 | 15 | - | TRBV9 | CASTKSPLSTDTQYF
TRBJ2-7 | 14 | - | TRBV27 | CASSFQGQVYEQYF
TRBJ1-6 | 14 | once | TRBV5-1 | CASSSVSDDSPLHF
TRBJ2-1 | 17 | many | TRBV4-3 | CASSQEWLADFYNEQFF
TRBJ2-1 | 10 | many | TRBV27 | CASRKNEQFF
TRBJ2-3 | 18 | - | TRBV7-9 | CAGRATIRAGGVADTQYF
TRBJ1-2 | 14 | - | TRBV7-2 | CASSGGVMNYGYTF
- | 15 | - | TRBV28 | CASSRTSIDYNEQYF
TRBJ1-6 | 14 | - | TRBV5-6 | CASSFGTTNSLLHF
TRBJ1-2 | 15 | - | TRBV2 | CASSPQPGNNYGYTF
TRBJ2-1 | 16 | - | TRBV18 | CASSPPGTGTYNEQFF
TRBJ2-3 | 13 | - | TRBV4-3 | CASSRRTADTQYF
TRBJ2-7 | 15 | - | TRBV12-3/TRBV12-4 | CASGTGRTSGYEQYF
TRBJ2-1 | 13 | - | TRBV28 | CASSSWRDGEQFF
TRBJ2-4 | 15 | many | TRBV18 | CASSPQKGGKNIQYF
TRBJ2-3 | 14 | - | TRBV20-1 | CSAPRDTSTDTQYF
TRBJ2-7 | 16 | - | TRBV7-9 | CASSLSSGRDSYEQYF
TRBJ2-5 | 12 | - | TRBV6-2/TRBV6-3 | CASSPREYGRYF
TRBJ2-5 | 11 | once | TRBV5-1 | CASSVQETRYF
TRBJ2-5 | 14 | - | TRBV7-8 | CASSLHGGQETQYF
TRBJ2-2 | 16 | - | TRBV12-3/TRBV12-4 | CASSRTGARNTGELFF
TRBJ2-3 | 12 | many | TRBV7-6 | CASSSNGDTQYF
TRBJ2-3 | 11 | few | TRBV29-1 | CSGLGRDTQYF
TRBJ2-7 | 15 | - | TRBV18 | CASSPPTSGSYEQYF
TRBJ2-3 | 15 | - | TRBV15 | CATSLGQGARDTQYF
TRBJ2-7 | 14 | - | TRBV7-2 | CASSSQGFPYEQYF
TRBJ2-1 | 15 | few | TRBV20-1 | CSASARTSSYNEQFF
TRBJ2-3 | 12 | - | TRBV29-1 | CSVESGADTQYF
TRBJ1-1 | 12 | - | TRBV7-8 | CASSAGGRRAFF
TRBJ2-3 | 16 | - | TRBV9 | CASSTTGAWGTDTQYF
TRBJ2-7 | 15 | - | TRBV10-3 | CAISTLTSTAYEQYF
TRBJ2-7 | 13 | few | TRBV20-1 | CSARSATTYEQYF
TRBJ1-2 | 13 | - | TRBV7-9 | CASSLVGRYGYTF
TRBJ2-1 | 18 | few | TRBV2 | CASRGTSGRTSSYNEQFF
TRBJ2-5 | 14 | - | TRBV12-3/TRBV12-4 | CASKSALVVETQYF
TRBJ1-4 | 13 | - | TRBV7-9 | CASSKGGDEELFF
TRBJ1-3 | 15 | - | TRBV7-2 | CASSLGLISGNTIYF
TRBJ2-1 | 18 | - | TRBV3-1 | CASTPSFGTSGVAYEQFF
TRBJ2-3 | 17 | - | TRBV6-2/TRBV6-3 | CASSPYGLADIADTQYF
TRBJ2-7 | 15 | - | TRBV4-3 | CASSQDVLAGYEQYF
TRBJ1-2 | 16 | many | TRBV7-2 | CASSLQPGRINYGYTF
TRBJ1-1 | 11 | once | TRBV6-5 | CASKQGSEAFF
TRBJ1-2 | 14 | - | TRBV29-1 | CSVEDPPENYGYTF
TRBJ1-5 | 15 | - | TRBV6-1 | CASSEVVAENQPQHF
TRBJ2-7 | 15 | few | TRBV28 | CASSSPGTGGYEQYF
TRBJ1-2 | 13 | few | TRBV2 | CASSEDNTGGYTF
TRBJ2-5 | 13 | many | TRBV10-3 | CAIGLAGQETQYF
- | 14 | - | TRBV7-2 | CANSVQRGLETQYF